These T cell receptor beta chains were read from a single sample in a study of blood T cell repertoires in COVID-19. TCRdb's copy holds only in-frame clones and misses some; the assay was immunoSEQ multiplex PCR. The sample shows about 250,000 clones, around 87% of them seen only once. Sequenced input: PBMCs or T cells enriched from blood (not recorded which). These receptors were collected from a woman aged 45-65 years who had recovered from COVID-19. Both conserved end residues are part of each CDR3. The D gene is left open where the match is weak. Rows give clone size only sometimes, using once, few, many, or a class for an expanded clone.

DNA | CDR3 | V | size | length | D | J
TGTGCCAGTAGTCCCGGGACAGGGACTGGAAACACCATATATTTT | CASSPGTGTGNTIYF | TRBV19 | NA | 15 | TRBD1 | TRBJ1-3
TGTGCCAGCAGTCTCCGCAGAGATACGCAGTATTTT | CASSLRRDTQYF | TRBV28 | NA | 12 | NA | TRBJ2-3
TGCAGCGTTGATACGAGACCTAGCGGGAGACCTTTGGATGAGCAGTTCTTC | CSVDTRPSGRPLDEQFF | TRBV29-1 | NA | 17 | TRBD2 | TRBJ2-1
TGTGCCATCAGGGCATCGGGTTCGCAAACTGAAGCTTTCTTT | CAIRASGSQTEAFF | TRBV10-3 | once | 14 | NA | TRBJ1-1
TGTGCCAGCAGTTCCAGGGTGACAGATACGCAGTATTTT | CASSSRVTDTQYF | TRBV12-3/TRBV12-4 | NA | 13 | NA | TRBJ2-3
TGTGCCAGCAGCCAAGTTTACTCCAGGGGCCTCTCTGGAAACACCATATATTTT | CASSQVYSRGLSGNTIYF | TRBV3-1/TRBV3-2 | once | 18 | NA | TRBJ1-3
TGTGCCAGCAGCTTAGCGGAGCAAGCGCAGGGGCTCGGCTACACCTTC | CASSLAEQAQGLGYTF | TRBV7-9 | NA | 16 | NA | TRBJ1-2
TGTGCCAGCAGCGGCTTAACAGGACCGAGCTCCTACAATGAGCAGTTCTTC | CASSGLTGPSSYNEQFF | TRBV3-1/TRBV3-2 | once | 17 | NA | TRBJ2-1
TGCAGCGTTGGAGACATTGCCGGGGAGCTGTTTTTT | CSVGDIAGELFF | TRBV29-1 | NA | 12 | NA | TRBJ2-2
TGTGCCAGCAGCTTTGGACAGACGGCCTCTGGAAACACCATATATTTT | CASSFGQTASGNTIYF | TRBV7-6 | NA | 16 | NA | TRBJ1-3
TGCAGCGTTGGGGGAAGGCAGGGAAGGACAGATACGCAGTATTTT | CSVGGRQGRTDTQYF | TRBV29-1 | NA | 15 | NA | TRBJ2-3
TGTGCCAGCAGTACCGCGGGAGTAGGAACCGGGGAGCTGTTTTTT | CASSTAGVGTGELFF | TRBV27 | NA | 15 | TRBD2 | TRBJ2-2
TGTGCCAGCAGCCAGGATATGAACACTGAAGCTTTCTTT | CASSQDMNTEAFF | TRBV2 | NA | 13 | NA | TRBJ1-1
TGTGCCAGCAGCTTAGGGCGGGCACAAGATACGCAGTATTTT | CASSLGRAQDTQYF | TRBV5-5 | NA | 14 | NA | TRBJ2-3
TGTGCCAGCTCACCAAATACGGGAGGCACAGATACGCAGTATTTT | CASSPNTGGTDTQYF | TRBV18 | NA | 15 | NA | TRBJ2-3
TGCGCCAGCAGCCAAGAACTAGCGGGAGACGGGTCCTACGAGCAGTACTTC | CASSQELAGDGSYEQYF | TRBV4-3 | NA | 17 | TRBD2 | TRBJ2-7
TGTGCCAGTAGTACCACAGGGGCGGTGGACTATGGCTACACCTTC | CASSTTGAVDYGYTF | TRBV19 | NA | 15 | TRBD1 | TRBJ1-2
TGCGCCAGCAGCGCGAGAGACAGTGGCGGTTATGAGCAGTTCTTC | CASSARDSGGYEQFF | TRBV5-1 | NA | 15 | NA | TRBJ2-1